One and the same sample provided the 8 T cell receptor beta chains below, sequenced in a study of OX40 agonist ivuxolimab in advanced cancers. The table came from immunoSEQ multiplex PCR; TCRdb's copy has only in-frame clones and leaves some out. The table lists 60,000 to 75,000 clones, roughly 80% of them singletons. The sample was CD4+ or CD8+ T cells sorted from blood, taken in a trial of the OX40 agonist ivuxolimab. The receptors were sampled from an adult with an advanced solid tumor such as melanoma, head and neck, liver or kidney cancer.

The rearrangement uses TRBV5-4 and TRBJ1-2, with D uncertain. Trimming shortened V by 0 bases and J by 6 bases, and 9 bases separated the two germline ends. CDR3 length: 13 residues. Germline V gene lookup returns CDR1 SGHNT and CDR2 YYREEE (reference sequence). The CDR3 sequence is CASSLDGPDGYTF. The CDR3 nucleotides are TGTGCCAGCAGCTTGGACGGACCTGATGGCTACACCTTC.

CDR3 nucleotides: TGTGCCAGTAGTGCAGTCAGGGCCGAAACTAACTATGGCTACACCTTC. It translates to CASSAVRAETNYGYTF. V is TRBV19 and J is TRBJ1-2; perhaps TRBD1 as D (5 bases). The CDR3 length is 16 residues. Per germline, CDR1 LNHDA and CDR2 SQIVND (reference sequence). V was clipped by 5 bases and J by 0 bases, with 16 bases between them.

The genes are TRBV6-6 and TRBJ2-4; the D call may be TRBD1 or TRBD2 (5 bases each). The germline CDR1 and CDR2 sequences are MNHNY and SVGAGI (reference sequence). Between the trimmed V and J ends, which lost 7 bases and 6 bases, there was a span of 16 bases. This CDR3 spans 14 amino acids. This chain's CDR3 is CASISGTSGNIQYF. The DNA of the CDR3 is TGTGCCAGCATCTCGGGGACCTCGGGAAACATTCAGTACTTC.

This clone was seen more than once but under ten times. The chain carries TRBV5-1 and TRBJ1-5; D remains ambiguous. The CDR3 consists of 15 residues. V lost 2 bases to trimming and J lost 5 bases, with 14 bases between them. Per germline, CDR1 SGHRS and CDR2 YFSETQ. The CDR3 nucleotides are TGCGCCAGCAGCTTTAATTCTAACGGGGATCAGCCCCAGCATTTT. It translates to CASSFNSNGDQPQHF.

V gene TRBV7-9 combines with J gene TRBJ2-3; 8 nucleotides agree with TRBD2. In germline, CDR1 is SEHNR, CDR2 FQNEAQ (reference sequence). Unmatched junction bases numbered 9, after V lost 4 bases and J lost 0 bases. This CDR3 has 17 amino acids. The CDR3 region is CASSYILAATSTDTQYF. The CDR3 bases are TGTGCCAGCAGCTATATACTAGCGGCAACTAGCACAGATACGCAGTATTTT. Full variable domain (missing parts from reference TRBV7-9 and TRBJ2-3): DTGVSQNPRHKITKRGQNVTFRCDPISEHNRLYWYRQTLGQGPEFLTYFQNEAQLEKSRLLSDRFSAERPKGSFSTLEIQRTEQGDSAMYLCASSYILAATSTDTQYFGPGTRLTVL.

The V call is TRBV29-1, the J call TRBJ1-2; a weak D match, TRBD1 (5 bases). The CDR3 loop spans 14 amino acids. Trimming left V 6 bases short and J 3 bases short, with 17 bases between. CDR1 and CDR2 (germline): SQVTM, ANQGSEA. This CDR3 reads CSVVPPGRDYGYTF. The CDR3 region has the DNA TGCAGCGTAGTCCCCCCAGGCAGGGACTATGGCTACACCTTC.

The CDR3 loop reads CASSESALITGLRSRTEAFF. The CDR3 bases are TGTGCCAGCAGTGAATCCGCCCTAATTACAGGGCTGAGAAGTCGGACTGAAGCTTTCTTT. The V gene is TRBV6-4, the J gene TRBJ1-1, with D possibly TRBD1 on 6 matching bases. Germline V gene lookup returns CDR1 MRHNA and CDR2 SNTAGT. CDR3 length equals 20 residues. Trimming pared 3 bases from V and 5 bases from J, leaving 31 bases between.

This clone was seen a few times. The V gene is TRBV11-2, the J gene TRBJ1-2; a possible D gene is TRBD1 (5 bases). Germline CDR1 is SGHAT and CDR2 is FQNNGV. The V end was cut by 4 bases, the J end by 14 bases, with 17 bases between. The CDR3 consists of 12 residues. The CDR3 sequence is CASSSLTASGTF. The CDR3 coding sequence is TGTGCCAGCAGCTCCTTGACAGCTAGTGGGACCTTC.